This T cell receptor (beta chain) was recorded in a study of T cell clonality in common variable immunodeficiency. Study outcomes and limitations: Compared with healthy controls, CVID subjects showed increased TCRbeta clonality, mostly in about a third. Links between repertoire features and CVID complications were heterogeneity-limited. Fewer deletions and N-nucleotide insertions were reportedly seen in common variable immunodeficiency TCR beta sequences.

Regarding this clone: Its matching antigen is unknown. The read terminates 3 residues before the CDR3 end, so the remaining end is supplied by the germline J gene.

Trimming took 2 bases from V and 4 from J; bases not matched to a gene: 6. In germline, CDR1 is GTSNPN, CDR2 SVGIG (reference sequence). This CDR3 spans 15 amino acids. Method: immunoSEQ multiplex PCR; TCRdb's copy keeps in-frame clones and lacks some. In total the sample includes more than 13,000 clones, none of them seen once. All CVID subjects were on immunoglobulin replacement for at least one year. The sequence was collected from a human donor with common variable immunodeficiency. This chain uses TRBV30 with TRBJ2-3, with 10 positions matching TRBD2. The sample taken for sequencing was peripheral blood mononuclear cells. The CDR3 sequence is CAWSFSGGFSDTQYF. Partial CDR3 DNA: TGTGCCTGGAGTTTTAGCGGGGGGTTCTCAGATACG.